Reported below is one T cell receptor beta chain. The CDR3 covers 13 residues. From germline, CDR1 is MDHEN and CDR2 SYDVKM. The V end lost 5 bases, the J end lost 3 bases, and 10 bases lay between the germline ends. This sample stems from a study of OX40 agonist ivuxolimab in advanced cancers. Across the study: Three partial responders included one hepatocellular carcinoma patient and two cutaneous melanoma patients.

Some clones are missing from TCRdb's copy, which holds only in-frame ones; the method was immunoSEQ multiplex PCR. The table records around 75,000 clones, about 86% of them present only once. The gene calls are TRBV28 and TRBJ1-2, with D uncertain. The receptor comes from an adult with an advanced solid tumor such as melanoma, head and neck, liver or kidney cancer. Material: CD4+ or CD8+ T cells sorted from blood, obtained in a trial of the OX40 agonist ivuxolimab. CDR3 nucleotides: TGTGCCAGCAGTGCCGGGCTCCACTATGGCTACACCTTC. Translation gives CASSAGLHYGYTF.